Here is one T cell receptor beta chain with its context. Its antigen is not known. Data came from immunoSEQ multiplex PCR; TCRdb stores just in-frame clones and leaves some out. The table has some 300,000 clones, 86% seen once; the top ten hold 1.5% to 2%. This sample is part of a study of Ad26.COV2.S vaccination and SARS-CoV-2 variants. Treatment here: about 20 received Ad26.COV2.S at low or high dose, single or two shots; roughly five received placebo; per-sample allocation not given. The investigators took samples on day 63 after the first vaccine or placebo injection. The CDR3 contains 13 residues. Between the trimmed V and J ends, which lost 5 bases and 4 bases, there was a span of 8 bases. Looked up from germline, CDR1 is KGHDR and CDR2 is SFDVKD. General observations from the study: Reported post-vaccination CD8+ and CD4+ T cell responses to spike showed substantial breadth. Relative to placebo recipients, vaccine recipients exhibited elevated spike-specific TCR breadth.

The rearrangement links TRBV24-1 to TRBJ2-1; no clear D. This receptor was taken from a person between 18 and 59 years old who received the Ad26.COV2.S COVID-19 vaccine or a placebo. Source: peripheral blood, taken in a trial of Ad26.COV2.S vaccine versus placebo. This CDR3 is CATSVKGYNEQFF. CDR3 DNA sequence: TGTGCCACCAGTGTTAAGGGATACAATGAGCAGTTCTTC.